This record looks at one T cell receptor (beta chain) sequence and its context. What it recognizes is unknown. This entry comes from a study of T cells in Graves' hyperthyroidism and ophthalmopathy. Across the whole study: Peripheral blood collection took place at initial diagnosis, before any treatment. Study-level points and caveats: Among thyroid clonotypes expanded above 0.001, most also appeared in blood.

There were TCR beta CDR3 regions amplified from RNA transcripts. During a first-round RT-PCR of the TCR CDR3, the HTBI primer set was used. TCRdb ran MiXCR on the multiplex PCR reads and lists one entry per CDR3 protein. The table has 500,000 to 600,000 distinct CDR3 sequences, 15% to 20% seen once. Exclusions: uncontrolled infection, other autoimmune disease, pregnancy, lactation. Sample: blood. The TCR sequence derives from a middle-aged man with Graves' ophthalmopathy.

In DNA, the CDR3 is TGTGCCAGCAGTTTAGCGGGAAAGTACGAGCAGTACTTC. Protein product: CASSLAGKYEQYF. V and J are TRBV28 and TRBJ2-7; possible D gene TRBD2, 6 bases. The V gene's germline CDR1 is MDHEN and CDR2 SYDVKM. The CDR3 loop spans 13 amino acids. The V gene lost 2 bases and the J gene lost 4 bases, with 9 bases spanning the gap. Looking up the rest from reference TRBV28 and TRBJ2-7 gives the full variable domain: DVKVTQSSRYLVKRTGEKVFLECVQDMDHENMFWYRQDPGLGLRLIYFSYDVKMKEKGDIPEGYSVSREKKERFSLILESASTNQTSMYLCASSLAGKYEQYFGPGTRLTVT.